This T cell receptor beta chain was profiled in a study of cytomegalovirus exposure and HLA in healthy donors. A multiplex PCR was run with 60 Vbeta primers and 13 Jbeta primers. Profiling relied on immunoSEQ multiplex PCR, and the TCRdb table lists in-frame clones only, not all of them. This table holds around 220,000 clones, 65% to 90% found once. Everyone who donated was a healthy bone marrow donor. The TCR originated in a girl aged 10 to 17 in good health and CMV-seronegative. Sequencing used PBMCs.

CDR3 region: CASSSQRTKQETQYF. For the CDR3, the DNA is TGTGCCAGCAGCTCACAGAGGACTAAACAAGAGACCCAGTACTTC. This chain uses TRBV7-6 with TRBJ2-5; TRBD2 is a possible D gene (6 bases). V was shortened by 4 bases and J by 2 bases, with 14 bases between the two germline ends. Looked up from germline, CDR1 is SGHVS and CDR2 is FNYEAQ. The CDR3 extends over 15 amino acids.